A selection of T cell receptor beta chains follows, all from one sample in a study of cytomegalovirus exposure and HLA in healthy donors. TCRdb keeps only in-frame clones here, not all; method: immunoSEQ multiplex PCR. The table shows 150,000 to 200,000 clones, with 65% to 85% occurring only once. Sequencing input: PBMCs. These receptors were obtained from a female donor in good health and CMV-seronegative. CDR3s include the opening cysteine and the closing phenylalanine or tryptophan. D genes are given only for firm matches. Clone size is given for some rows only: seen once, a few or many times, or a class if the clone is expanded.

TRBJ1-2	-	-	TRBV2	TGTGCCAGCAGTGAAGCGTTCGGGGACGGGGGGGCCTATGGCTACACCTTC	CASSEAFGDGGAYGYTF
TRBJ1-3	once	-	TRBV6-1	TGTGCCAGCATGTTCGGGGTCTCTGGAAACACCATATATTTT	CASMFGVSGNTIYF
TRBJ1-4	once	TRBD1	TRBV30	TGTGCCTGGAGTGTCAGAACAGGGGGGAATGAAAAACTGTTTTTT	CAWSVRTGGNEKLFF
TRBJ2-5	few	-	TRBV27	TGTGCCAGCAGTTCATACTACAGGGAAGGGACCCAGTACTTC	CASSSYYREGTQYF
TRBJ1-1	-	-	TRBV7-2	TGTGCCAGCAGCTTAAGGCCCCAGGGTCTGAACACTGAAGCTTTCTTT	CASSLRPQGLNTEAFF
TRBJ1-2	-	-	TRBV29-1	TGCAGCGTTGAAGACGCAGATACATATGGCTACACCTTC	CSVEDADTYGYTF
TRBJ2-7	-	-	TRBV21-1	TGTGCCAGCAGCAAAAAGGGGACTAGCGGGTTCTCCTACGAGCAGTACTTC	CASSKKGTSGFSYEQYF
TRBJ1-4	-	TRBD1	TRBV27	TGTGCCAGCAGTACCCGACAGGGTGGAAATGAAAAACTGTTTTTT	CASSTRQGGNEKLFF
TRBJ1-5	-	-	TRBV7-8	TGTGCCAGCAGCCCAGACAGAAGCAATCAGCCCCAGCATTTT	CASSPDRSNQPQHF
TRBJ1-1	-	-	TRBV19	TGTGCCAGTAGTTGGCGGGGGAACACTGAAGCTTTCTTT	CASSWRGNTEAFF
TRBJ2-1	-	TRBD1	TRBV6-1	TGTGCCAGCAGTGGGACAGGCCTCAATGAGCAGTTCTTC	CASSGTGLNEQFF
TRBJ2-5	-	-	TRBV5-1	TGCGCCAGCAGCTCCCAGGGGGGAGAGACCCAGTACTTC	CASSSQGGETQYF
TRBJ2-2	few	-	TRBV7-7	TGTGCTAGCAGCCAGGGATACACCGGGGAGCTGTTTTTT	CASSQGYTGELFF
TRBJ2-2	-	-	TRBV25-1	TGTGCCAGCAGTGCAGGGTCGAACACCGGGGAGCTGTTTTTT	CASSAGSNTGELFF
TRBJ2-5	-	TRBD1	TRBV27	TGTGCCAGCAGTTTATCCGGCAGGGGGTTTGGCTTGGGCCAAGAGACCCAGTACTTC	CASSLSGRGFGLGQETQYF
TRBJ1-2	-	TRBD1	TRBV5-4	TGTGCCAGCAGCTCCCCAGGGGGCGGGAGTTCCTATGGCTACACCTTC	CASSSPGGGSSYGYTF
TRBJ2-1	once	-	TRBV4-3	TGCGCCAGCAGCCAAGATTCGAGCGGTCTAAGCTCCTACAATGAGCAGTTCTTC	CASSQDSSGLSSYNEQFF
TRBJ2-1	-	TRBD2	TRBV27	TGTGCCAGCAGTCCCATAGGGAGCGGGAGTTACAATGAGCAGTTCTTC	CASSPIGSGSYNEQFF
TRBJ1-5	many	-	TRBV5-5	TGTGCCAGCAGCTTGGTGGCGGCAAATCAGCCCCAGCATTTT	CASSLVAANQPQHF
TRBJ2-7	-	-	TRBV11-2	TGTGCCAGCAGCCCTGCCTCACAGGGCTACGAGCAGTACTTC	CASSPASQGYEQYF
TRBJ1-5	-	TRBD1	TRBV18	TGTGCCAGCTCACCTGGACAGGGGTCCAATCAGCCCCAGCATTTT	CASSPGQGSNQPQHF
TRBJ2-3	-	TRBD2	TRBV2	TGTGCCAGCACTAAACTAGCGGGAGAGGGAGATACGCAGTATTTT	CASTKLAGEGDTQYF
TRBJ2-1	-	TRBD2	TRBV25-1	TGTGCCAGCAGTGAAACTAGCGGGCCTTCCTACAATGAGCAGTTCTTC	CASSETSGPSYNEQFF
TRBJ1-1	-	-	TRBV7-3	TGTGCCAGCAGCTTTGAGGGGAACACTGAAGCTTTCTTT	CASSFEGNTEAFF
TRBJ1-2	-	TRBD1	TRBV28	TGTGCCAGCAGCCTCGCCCCGGACAGGGACTATGGCTACACCTTC	CASSLAPDRDYGYTF
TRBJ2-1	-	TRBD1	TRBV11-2	TGTGCCAGCAGCTTAGGACAGGGACGTTACAATGAGCAGTTCTTC	CASSLGQGRYNEQFF
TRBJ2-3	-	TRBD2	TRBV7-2	TGTGCCAGCAGCGCCCTCGGAGCGGGGGGGAGTACAAATACGCAGTATTTT	CASSALGAGGSTNTQYF
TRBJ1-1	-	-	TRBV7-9	TGTGCCAGCAGCCCTCGGGGGGCTAGGACTGAAGCTTTCTTT	CASSPRGARTEAFF
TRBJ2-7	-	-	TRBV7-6	TGTGCCAGCAGCTCTAGTGGGTTAACCTACGAGCAGTACTTC	CASSSSGLTYEQYF
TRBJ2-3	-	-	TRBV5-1	TGCGCCAGCAGCTTGGGGATTGGGACTGGAACCACAGATACGCAGTATTTT	CASSLGIGTGTTDTQYF
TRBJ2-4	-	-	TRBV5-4	TGTGCCAGCAGCTCCGGTAGGGGGTCAAAAAACATTCAGTACTTC	CASSSGRGSKNIQYF
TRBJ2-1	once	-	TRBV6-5	TGTGCCAGCAGTTACTCGTCCCCCAGGGGTGGTGAGCAGTTCTTC	CASSYSSPRGGEQFF
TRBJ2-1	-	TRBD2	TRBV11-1	TGTGCCAGCAGCTTAGTTGGATGGGGGACTAGCGAATACAATGAGCAGTTCTTC	CASSLVGWGTSEYNEQFF
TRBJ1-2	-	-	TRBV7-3	TGTGCCAGCAGCTTAAGGGCAGACGATTATGGCTACACCTTC	CASSLRADDYGYTF
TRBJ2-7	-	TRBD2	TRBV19	TGTGCCAGTAGTCCGGGACTAGTCTACGAGCAGTACTTC	CASSPGLVYEQYF
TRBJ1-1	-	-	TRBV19	TGTGCCAGTCCACCCCCCGGGGGTTTGTACACTGAAGCTTTCTTT	CASPPPGGLYTEAFF
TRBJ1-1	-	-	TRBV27	TGTGCCAGCAGTTCCTACAGGGTCCGTACTGAAGCTTTCTTT	CASSSYRVRTEAFF
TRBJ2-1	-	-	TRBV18	TGTGCCAGCTCACAGGAGGACAGAATCTTGTCGTACAATGAGCAGTTCTTC	CASSQEDRILSYNEQFF
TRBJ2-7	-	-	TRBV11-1	TGTGCCAGCAGCCCGACCTCCCTGCGGGTTTACGAGCAGTACTTC	CASSPTSLRVYEQYF
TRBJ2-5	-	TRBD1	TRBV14	TGTGCCAGCAGCCCCTGGGGACAGGGGGCGCGGGAGACCCAGTACTTC	CASSPWGQGARETQYF
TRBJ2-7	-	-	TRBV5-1	TGCGCCAGCAGCTGGTCCCCAGGGGACTCCTACGAGCAGTACTTC	CASSWSPGDSYEQYF
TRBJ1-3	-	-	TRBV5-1	TGCGCCAGCAGCTCGACAGTTGGAAACACCATATATTTT	CASSSTVGNTIYF
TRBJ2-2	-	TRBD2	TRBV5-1	TGCGCCAGCAGGCGGGAGCCAGCGGGGGCGACCGGGGAGCTGTTTTTT	CASRREPAGATGELFF
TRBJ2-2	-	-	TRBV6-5	TGTGCCAGCATTAATACGGCCGGGGAGCTGTTTTTT	CASINTAGELFF
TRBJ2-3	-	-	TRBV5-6	TGTGCCAGCAGCTTGACAGGAAGCACAGATACGCAGTATTTT	CASSLTGSTDTQYF
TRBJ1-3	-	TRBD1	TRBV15	TGTGCCACCAGCAGAGCTTTGGGACAGGGGATTGGAAACACCATATATTTT	CATSRALGQGIGNTIYF
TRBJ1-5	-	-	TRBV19	TGTGCCAGTATGAGGAAGAATCAGCCCCAGCATTTT	CASMRKNQPQHF
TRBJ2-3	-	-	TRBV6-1	TGTGCCAGCTCCTGGGGCGCTGGCACAGATACGCAGTATTTT	CASSWGAGTDTQYF
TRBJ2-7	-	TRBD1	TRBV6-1	TGTGCCAGCACTTTTTCCGACAGGGTTACCTACGAGCAGTACTTC	CASTFSDRVTYEQYF
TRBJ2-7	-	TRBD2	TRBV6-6	TGTGCCAGCACCCTATCGACTAGCGGGAGCCGCGAGCAGTACTTC	CASTLSTSGSREQYF
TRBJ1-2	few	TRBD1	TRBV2	TGTGCCAGCAGCCGGGACAGGGGGCGGAGTGGCTACACCTTC	CASSRDRGRSGYTF
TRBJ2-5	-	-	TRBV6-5	TGTGCCAGCAGTTACACAACAGGCCAAGAGACCCAGTACTTC	CASSYTTGQETQYF
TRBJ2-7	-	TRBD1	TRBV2	TGTGCCATCAGTGAGGGGACAGGCCCCATAAGCTCCTACGAGCAGTACTTC	CAISEGTGPISSYEQYF
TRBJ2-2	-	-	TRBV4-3	TGCGCCAGCAGCCAAGTTTCGGGAACCGGGGAGCTGTTTTTT	CASSQVSGTGELFF
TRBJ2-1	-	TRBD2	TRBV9	TGTGCCAGCAGCGTAGACCCTAGCGGGGACAATGAGCAGTTCTTC	CASSVDPSGDNEQFF
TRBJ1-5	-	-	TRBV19	TGTGCCAGTGACCCAGCAGGTTCGTATCAGCCCCAGCATTTT	CASDPAGSYQPQHF
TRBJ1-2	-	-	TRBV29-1	TGCAGCGTTGAAATTCTGTCAGGGAAGGGCTACACCTTC	CSVEILSGKGYTF
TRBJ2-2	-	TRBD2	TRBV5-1	TGCGCCAGCAGCCTTAGCGGGAGTTGGACCGGGGAGCTGTTTTTT	CASSLSGSWTGELFF
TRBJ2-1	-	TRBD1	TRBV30	TGTGCCTGGAGCCTCGGGACAGGGGGTCCTTTGGACTCCTACAATGAGCAGTTCTTC	CAWSLGTGGPLDSYNEQFF